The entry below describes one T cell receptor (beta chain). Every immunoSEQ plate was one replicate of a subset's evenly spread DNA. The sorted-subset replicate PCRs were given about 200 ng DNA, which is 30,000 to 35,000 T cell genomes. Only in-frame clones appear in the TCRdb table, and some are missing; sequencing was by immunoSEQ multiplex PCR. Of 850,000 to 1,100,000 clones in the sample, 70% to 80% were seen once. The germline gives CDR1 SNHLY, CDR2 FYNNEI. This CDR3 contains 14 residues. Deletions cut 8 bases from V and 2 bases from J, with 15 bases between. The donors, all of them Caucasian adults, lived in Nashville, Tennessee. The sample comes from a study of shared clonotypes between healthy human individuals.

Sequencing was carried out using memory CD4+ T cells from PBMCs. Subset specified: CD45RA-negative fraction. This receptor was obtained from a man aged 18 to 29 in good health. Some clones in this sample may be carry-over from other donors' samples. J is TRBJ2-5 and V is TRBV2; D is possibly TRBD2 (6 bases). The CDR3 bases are TGTGCCAGCTTGGGCTTACGGGGGCAAGAGACCCAGTACTTC. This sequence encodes CASLGLRGQETQYF.